These 5 T cell receptor beta chains were sequenced from one sample in a study of cytomegalovirus exposure and HLA in healthy donors. It was with 60 Vbeta and 13 Jbeta primers that the PCR ran. Generated by immunoSEQ multiplex PCR, the TCRdb table keeps only in-frame clones and is missing some. This table holds about 180,000 clones, 76% found once. The sample taken for sequencing was PBMCs. The receptors were gathered from a woman aged 25-40 years in good health and CMV-seropositive.

This chain uses TRBV7-2 with TRBJ1-5, with 9 bases aligning to TRBD1. The CDR3 has 14 amino acids. V gave up 7 bases and J gave up 10 bases; unmatched junction bases: 11. Germline-derived CDR1 and CDR2 are SGHTA and FQGNSA. Here the CDR3 reads CASNPDRGTRPQHF. The DNA of the CDR3 is TGTGCCAGCAACCCAGACAGGGGGACGCGCCCCCAGCATTTT.

The chain combines TRBV2 with TRBJ1-2; D not resolved. Deletions cut 3 bases from V and 7 bases from J, with 3 bases between. This CDR3 is built from 10 residues. Germline V CDR1 and CDR2: SNHLY, FYNNEI. The CDR3 region has the DNA TGTGCCAGCAGTGACGGTGGCTACACCTTC. Translation: CASSDGGYTF. Using reference TRBV2 and TRBJ1-2 for the parts outside the CDR3, the full variable domain is EPEVTQTPSHQVTQMGQEVILRCVPISNHLYFYWYRQILGQKVEFLVSFYNNEISEKSEIFDDQFSVERPDGSNFTLKIRSTKLEDSAMYFCASSDGGYTFGSGTRLTVV.

The chain couples TRBV6-1 to TRBJ2-4, with 7 positions matching TRBD2. CDR1 MNHNS and CDR2 SASEGT come from the germline V gene. CDR3 length: 14 residues. The V gene end was trimmed by 7 bases and the J gene end by 1 base; junction bases not matched to a gene: 4. The CDR3, as DNA: TGTGCCAGCACAGGCGGGGGTGCCAAAAACATTCAGTACTTC. It is translated as CASTGGGAKNIQYF.

The rearrangement joins TRBV6-1 to TRBJ1-6; 9 bases map to TRBD1. V was pared by 4 bases and J by 0 bases, with 4 bases of the junction left unmatched. The CDR3 consists of 17 residues. Per germline, CDR1 MNHNS and CDR2 SASEGT. The CDR3 region is CASSGNRGRSYNSPLHF. The CDR3 region has the DNA TGTGCCAGCAGTGGGAACAGGGGGCGCTCCTATAATTCACCCCTCCACTTT.

The chain combines TRBV9 with TRBJ1-2; 8 nucleotides agree with TRBD1. Germline assignment: CDR1 SGDLS and CDR2 YYNGEE. J was trimmed by 3 bases and V by 2 bases; bases with no gene match: 3. This CDR3 comprises 14 residues. The CDR3 DNA reads as TGTGCCAGCAGCGTGACAGGGGCGTACTATGGCTACACCTTC. This sequence encodes CASSVTGAYYGYTF.